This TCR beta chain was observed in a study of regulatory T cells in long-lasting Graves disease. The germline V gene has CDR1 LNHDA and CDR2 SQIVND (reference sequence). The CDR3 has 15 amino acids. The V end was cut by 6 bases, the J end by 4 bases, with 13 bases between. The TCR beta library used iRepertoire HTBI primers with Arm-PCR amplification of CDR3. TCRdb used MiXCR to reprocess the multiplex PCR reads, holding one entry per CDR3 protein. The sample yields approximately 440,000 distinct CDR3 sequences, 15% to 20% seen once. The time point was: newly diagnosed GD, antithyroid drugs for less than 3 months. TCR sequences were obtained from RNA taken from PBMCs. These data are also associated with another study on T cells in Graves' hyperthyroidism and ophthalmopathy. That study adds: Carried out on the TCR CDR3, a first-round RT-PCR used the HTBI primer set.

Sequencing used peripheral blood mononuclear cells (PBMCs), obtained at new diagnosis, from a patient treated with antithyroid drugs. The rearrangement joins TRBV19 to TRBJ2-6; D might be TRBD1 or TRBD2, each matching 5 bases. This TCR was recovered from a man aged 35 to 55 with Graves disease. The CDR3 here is CASRIREPGANVLTF. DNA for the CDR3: TGTGCCAGTAGGATCAGGGAGCCAGGGGCCAACGTCCTGACTTTC.